A single T cell receptor beta chain is shown here with its context. Its cognate antigen has yet to be identified. No per-base quality is available; no much larger clone lies one base away. The cohort consisted of 666 healthy bone marrow donors. At the time of sampling, all cohort members were nominally healthy, though unrecorded immune exposures were likely present. The donor tested CMV seropositive, placing the donor among the approximately 290 seropositive members of the cohort. Each donor provided a peripheral blood sample, and peripheral blood mononuclear cells were used for TCR beta sequencing. Genomic DNA extraction from the blood cell samples was performed with the Qiagen DNeasy Blood Extraction Kit. This sample is drawn from a study of cytomegalovirus exposure and HLA in healthy donors (dated by TCRdb to 2016 to 2017). About the study as a whole: In an earlier analysis of some 610 of the donors, about 260 Gb of sequence data and 90 million to 120 million unique TCR beta sequences from 150 million to 200 million T cells were reported. Roughly 300 gigabases of sequencing data and tens of millions of unique TCR sequences were included in an early release covering 500 to 750 HLA-typed donors. Of the approximately 400 genotyped donors, 81% fell in the genetic ancestry cluster associated with self-reported Caucasian donors. The study was designed to test whether signatures of past pathogen exposure could be identified by cataloging public T cell receptors. The study profiled the T cell repertoires of 550 to 700 subjects by immunosequencing and related them to cytomegalovirus serostatus. A separate validation cohort of roughly 130 different subjects was used in addition to the approximately 640-subject first cohort. To predict cytomegalovirus infection status, the study brought together high-throughput TCR immunosequencing, statistical association of individual TCRs with disease status, and machine learning. In a later analysis, previously published TCR beta repertoires from 670 or so donors were re-analyzed and high-resolution HLA genotyping was added so that TCR occurrence patterns could be studied. The later analysis used no new phenotypic data to find candidate immune exposures, relying instead on TCR beta sequences and their occurrence across donors. An earlier analysis of about 620 of the donors applied high-throughput TCR beta sequencing to assess whether each TCR beta V gene segment acted as functional or pseudogenic. Alongside the repertoire data, information on donor age, sex, ethnicity and CMV serostatus was compiled. A later genetic analysis used genome-wide SNP genotypes for about 55% of the 666 donors, treating that subset as a discovery cohort. Every repertoire in the discovery cohort had been generated on one and the same sequencing platform. HLA typing included class I and class II loci at four-digit resolution. Typing coverage varied by locus: roughly 629-630 donors for A, B, C, DRB1 and DQB1; approximately 520 for DQA1; about 590 for DPA1; approximately 450 for DPB1. Four to six DR-DQ haplotypes were handled as single units for association and clustering, since linkage in the cohort was strong. On average, over 200,000 unique TCR beta nucleotide sequences were sequenced per donor among several hundred genotyped donors of the cohort, with roughly 18% of those sequences being non-productive. What the work shows at the level of the full study, not this receptor alone: In an earlier analysis of approximately 590 of the donors, most TCR beta V segments appeared in productive rearrangements about 87% or about 30% of the time, broadly matching IMGT annotations. Because counts were too low, about 15 rarely observed V segments, including chromosome 9 orphons, were left out of the earlier analysis of some 600 of the donors. V-gene and J-gene trimming of TCR beta chains was associated with a missense DCLRE1C variant in a later genetic analysis, and the association was replicated in an independent cohort. A further reported finding was that TCR beta sequences accurately predicted the HLA-A and HLA-B alleles for most subjects in the first cohort. The classifier was reported to diagnose cytomegalovirus status with high specificity and sensitivity in both the original cohort and the validation cohort. In a later analysis, HLA-associated TCR beta chains were found to be more clonally expanded and to have lower generation probabilities than equally common non-associated chains. Some IMGT-functional V segments, including TRBV6-2 and TRBV6-3, could not be told apart with the 87-base-pair reads, so those segments were excluded. Correlated functional status among segregating V segments might reflect linkage disequilibrium, but an unknown experimental factor could not be ruled out. The authors suggested that the approach could potentially be generalized to other disease states and immunological phenotypes. In a later analysis, several top co-occurrence clusters were reported to appear linked to parvovirus B19, influenza, CMV and Epstein-Barr virus. The cohort was sequenced for TCR beta chains only, and without alpha or paired-chain data the features that could be detected were limited. HLA typing was unavailable for some donors at each locus, so association tests used only the typed subset. Specific HLA alleles were associated with about 17,000 TCR beta sequences at a false discovery rate of 0.05 in a later analysis. Most CMV-associated TCR beta chains appeared to be HLA-restricted in a later analysis, and the HLA associations seemed to be driven largely by CMV exposure. Most TCR sequences were seen in very few donors, while some public TCRs were found in many individuals. The study gave a list of some 150 TCR beta chains associated with cytomegalovirus. Sequencing depth was assumed to be roughly uniform across donors in the presence/absence analyses, though that assumption may not hold. According to a later analysis, TCR association rates differed among HLA loci, with DRB1 alleles showing the most associated TCRs and HLA-C alleles showing the fewest. Assigning TCR associations to individual alleles was difficult when HLA alleles, especially DR and DQ, strongly co-occurred. Immune exposure information for the cohort was limited to CMV serostatus. Compared with the approximately 710-donor mean, donors in an Asian-associated ancestry cluster had fewer N-insertions in productive TCRs, according to a later genetic analysis. A few of the identified cytomegalovirus-associated TCR beta chains were confirmed in vitro to be specific for cytomegalovirus antigens. The sequencing pipeline was judged likely to have produced a cluster of highly shared sequence variants as a technical artifact.

Libraries were made using the immunoSEQ multiplex PCR assay. For the multiplex PCR, a mixture combining 60 forward primers for TCR Vbeta segments and 13 reverse primers for TCR Jbeta segments was used. The CDR3 region of rearranged TCR beta genes was amplified from genomic DNA with a multiplex PCR assay. The Illumina HiSeq System was used to sequence the amplified TCR beta libraries as 87-base-pair reads. The authors processed their data as follows. A later analysis tallied around 87 million unique TCR beta chains across the approximately 670 repertoires, and approximately 12 million of those chains were shared by two or more donors. Raw reads were error-corrected and collapsed into unique sequences with a nearest-neighbor algorithm that merged closely related sequences to remove PCR and sequencing errors. To assign V, D and J gene segments, CDR3 sequences were aligned to IMGT reference sequences. For a sequence to be retained, a match of at least six nucleotides to both a V gene segment and a J gene segment was required. Rearrangements were classified as productive when the CDR3 lacked stop codons and remained in frame with V and J, and all other rearrangements were classified as non-productive. CDR3 was defined according to IMGT convention as the region running from the second conserved V-encoded cysteine to the conserved J-encoded phenylalanine. The earlier analysis of about 530 of the donors excluded any sequence lacking an unambiguous match to a single V gene segment. An earlier analysis of several hundred of the donors called V segments functional above 56.7% productive rearrangements and segregating when the between-donor standard deviation exceeded 5%. A statistical classification framework was built for diagnosing cytomegalovirus status from the catalog of TCR beta chain sequences. V and J gene assignment, in a later analysis, came from comparing TCR nucleotide sequences with IMGT/GENE-DB human TR gene sequences. In a later analysis, CDR3 sequences and most-parsimonious VDJ recombination scenarios were assigned using the TCRdist pipeline. In a later analysis, each TCR beta chain was defined by its CDR3 amino acid sequence together with its V-gene family, and reads without a unique V-gene family were excluded. As a way to deal with suspected cross-contamination and a sequencing artifact, a later analysis dropped hundreds of nucleotide sequences that were highly shared and had low generation probability. A later analysis calculated a clonal expansion index for each public chain from normalized within-repertoire ranks of inferred template counts. In a later analysis, generation probabilities were computed with a VDJ recombination model fitted to out-of-frame rearrangements, and the resulting probabilities were checked against IGoR. In a later analysis, TCR-TCR, TCR-HLA and TCR-CMV co-occurrence was scored with hypergeometric tests, and a repertoire-size bias correction was applied to TCR pairs. In a later analysis, false discovery rates were estimated by permuting HLA or CMV assignments 20 times. A later analysis grouped co-occurring TCRs with DBSCAN, adding TCRdist sequence similarity when clustering within HLA-allele-positive subsets. Co-occurrence clustering excluded repertoires with fewer than 30,000 or more than 120,000 public chains, plus five with anomalous nucleotide sharing. TCRdb took over this immuneACCESS table, retaining in-frame rearrangements with V and J assigned. Such tables are incomplete; in checked studies, under half of the missing clones stem from an unresolved V gene, and the remainder is unexplained. V, J and clone size were drawn from that table, and D and trimming were deduced from the DNA. The sample has more than 95,000 clones on record, approximately 80% of them singletons. Clones ranked in the top ten supply roughly a tenth of the sample.

The CDR3 runs 16 residues from the cysteine to the phenylalanine. The retained sequence is limited to the CDR3, 48 bases, with the frame set at the first base. The CDR1 and CDR2 encoded by the germline V gene are SNHLY and FYNNEI. The germline V and J ends show losses of 8 bases and 0 bases respectively, and no gene match explains 12 bases of the junction. Recombination linked TRBV2 to TRBJ2-7; a stretch of 8 junction bases matches TRBD1. The sequence was obtained from a man in his thirties or forties in good health and CMV-seropositive. Sequences were obtained from PBMCs. The CDR3 region: CASSVAGTGSSYEQYF. The sequenced DNA is TGTGCCAGCTCGGTCGCCGGGACAGGAAGCTCCTACGAGCAGTACTTC.